This T cell receptor beta chain stems from a study of blood T cell repertoires in COVID-19 (dated by TCRdb to the early 2020s). Broadly, across the study: Collaborator samples came from the United States, Italy and Spain and covered acute and convalescent phases of COVID-19. The repertoires were released in a freely available public database intended as a resource for research on the immune response to SARS-CoV-2. Subjects who had been exposed to COVID-19, were actively infected with it, or had recovered from it provided the deeply sampled blood TCRbeta repertoires that made up the dataset. The samples were drawn from the first 160 participants of the ongoing ImmuneRACE study and from some 1,300 subjects provided by 6 global collaborators. HLA class I and class II types, where available, came from metadata supplied by the sample provider rather than from assay-based typing. The sample metadata nearly always contained a de-identified subject ID, COVID-19 status, age in years and sex. The prospective study material was composed of cDNA or gDNA derived from T cells, B-cell-depleted T cells, or PBMCs. The study at large found these results: The amount of clinical and demographic metadata varied by source and participant and was provided uncurated.

A word on this clone: What this receptor recognizes is not known. Base-call qualities are not available, and no considerably larger clone is one nucleotide away.

Reading the germline V gene gives CDR1 MGHRA and CDR2 YSYEKL. The V end gives up 4 bases and the J end 1 base, leaving 6 bases in the junction not matched to a gene. Taken from cysteine to phenylalanine, the CDR3 has 17 residues. Only CDR3 DNA remains: 51 bases, in frame from the first base. The collaborating institutions used their own protocols to collect whole blood in K2EDTA tubes. For TCRbeta analysis, collaborators shipped samples as frozen whole blood, isolated PBMCs, or DNA extracted from either of those sample types. TCRbeta CDR3 regions were amplified from genomic DNA by means of the immunoSEQ Assay, a bias-controlled multiplex PCR. Under the source paper's analysis protocol: The number of nucleated cells in each sample was estimated from the amplification of reference gene primers within the assay. Sequence reads were collapsed and filtered to measure the absolute abundance of every unique TCRbeta CDR3 rearrangement. Productive Simpson clonality was computed per sample as the square root of Simpson's diversity index over productive rearrangements. TCRdb limited this immuneACCESS table to in-frame rearrangements with V and J called. A share of clones is missing; checked studies link under half to unresolved V genes, and the rest is unexplained. V, J and clone size derive from that table, while D and trimming were established from the DNA sequence. For this sample the table gives 200,000 to 300,000 clones, of which around 90% were detected only once. Roughly 3.7% of the sample is held by the ten biggest clonotypes.

The TCR comes from a woman aged 40 to 50 with acute or convalescent COVID-19. Recombination linked TRBV4-1 to TRBJ2-2; TRBD1 lines up with 10 middle nucleotides. Sequencing input: peripheral blood. The DNA sequence is given as TGCGCCAGCAGCCGCCGGACAGGGGGAAAGAACACCGGGGAGCTGTTTTTT. Protein translation: CASSRRTGGKNTGELFF.